Below are 13 T cell receptor beta chains sequenced from a single sample in a study of blood T cells in healthy people across ages (dated by TCRdb to between 2014 and 2016). Libraries were built with 5' RACE. The sequencer listed for this sample is Illumina HiSeq 2500. The second PCR ran for roughly 6 to 11 cycles and used a J-beta primer mix along with a sample-barcoded 5' primer. The public reads were reanalyzed by TCRdb: fastp trimming at Q25, MiXCR alignment, in-frame beta chains only. Each entry is one CDR3 protein sequence, shown with its most common DNA and genes. The sample table holds hundreds of thousands of distinct CDR3 sequences, of which about 42% were seen once. The ten largest clones take up over 15% of the sample. Material: blood. These TCRs come from a man aged 80 or over in good health.

Concerning this clonotype itself: A single base separates this from a much larger clone, so it may be a read error. The rearrangement links TRBV4-1 to TRBJ2-5; D is possibly TRBD2 (6 bases). V dropped 4 bases and J dropped 11 bases, with 26 bases sitting between them. The CDR3 is 16 amino acids. Looked up from germline, CDR1 is MGHRA and CDR2 is YSYEKL. The CDR3 loop is CASSRTAGSTYNEQYF. Here the CDR3 DNA reads TGCGCCAGCAGCCGAACGGCGGGGTCCACCTACAATGAGCAGTACTTC.

The rearrangement joins TRBV7-2 to TRBJ2-4; unclear D gene. Near its end, the DNA agrees better with TRBJ2-7, so the J call may be wrong. Germline CDR1 SGHTA, CDR2 FQGNSA. The CDR3 length is 13 residues. The CDR3 DNA sequence: TGTGCCAGCAGCCCCCTGTCTTGGGGCGAGCAGTACTTC. It translates to CASSPLSWGEQYF.

The chain uses TRBV12-3 or TRBV12-4 and TRBJ1-5; no definite D call. The V gene lost 5 bases and the J gene lost 4 bases, with 6 bases spanning the gap. The CDR3 runs 12 residues. The DNA for the CDR3 is TGTGCCAGCAGTAACCCGAATCAGCCCCAGCATTTT. This codes for CASSNPNQPQHF.

This chain links TRBV10-1 with TRBJ2-3, with D possibly TRBD1 on 6 matching bases. V was trimmed by 3 bases and J by 6 bases, leaving 13 bases between them. The CDR3 covers 14 residues. The germline CDR1 and CDR2 sequences are WNHNN and SYGVQD (reference sequence). The CDR3 nucleotides are TGCGCCAGCAGTGACAGGGGTGTGAAGGATACGCAGTATTTT. Its protein is CASSDRGVKDTQYF.

This chain joins TRBV6-1 and TRBJ2-1; 9 positions match TRBD2. The V and J ends lost 7 bases and 1 base, in that order; junction bases with no gene match: 14. The germline V gene encodes CDR1 MNHNS and CDR2 SASEGT. This CDR3 comprises 18 residues. CDR3 amino acids: CASMGFIAGGQSYNEQFF. The CDR3 bases are TGTGCCAGCATGGGTTTCATTGCGGGGGGGCAGTCCTACAATGAGCAGTTCTTC.

This chain links TRBV5-1 with TRBJ2-5; 9 bases fit TRBD1. Trimming removed 0 bases from V and 11 bases from J; junction bases left unmatched: 11. The V gene's germline CDR1 is SGHRS and CDR2 YFSETQ. This CDR3 is 15 amino acids long. The CDR3 nucleotides are TGCGCCAGCAGCTTGGGGACAGGGGACTTCAATGAACAGTACTTC. This sequence encodes CASSLGTGDFNEQYF.

The rearrangement joins TRBV24-1 to TRBJ2-5; D gene uncertain. The CDR3 is made up of 15 amino acids. With 3 bases removed from V and 0 bases from J, the gap between germline ends came to 10 bases. CDR1 is KGHDR, CDR2 SFDVKD, per germline. CDR3 bases: TGTGCCACCAGTGATCCTACAACTTACCAAGAGACCCAGTACTTC. The encoded protein is CATSDPTTYQETQYF.

The chain carries TRBV5-1 and TRBJ2-1; 9 bases are a match to TRBD2. From germline, CDR1 is SGHRS and CDR2 YFSETQ. The V segment lost 7 bases and the J segment 4 bases; nucleotides outside the gene matches: 6. The CDR3 is made up of 14 amino acids. The CDR3 DNA follows: TGCGCCAGCTCGGGGACTAGCCCTTACAATGAGCAGTTCTTC. This encodes CASSGTSPYNEQFF.

The genes are TRBV29-1 and TRBJ2-7; 12 bases are shared with TRBD2. With 4 bases clipped from V and 3 bases from J, the junction kept 4 bases outside the gene matches. Germline V lookup: CDR1 SQVTM, CDR2 ANQGSEA. The CDR3 has 14 amino acids. CDR3 sequence: CSVGGLAGYYEQYF. The CDR3 bases are TGCAGCGTTGGGGGACTAGCGGGTTACTACGAGCAGTACTTC.

V gene TRBV7-9 combines with J gene TRBJ2-2; D is uncertain. Germline CDR1 is SEHNR and CDR2 is FQNEAQ (reference sequence). V was cut by 11 bases and J by 7 bases, with 23 bases left in between. This CDR3 spans 15 amino acids. The CDR3 DNA is TGTGCCGGCTACACTTCGGACCCTATGATCGGGGAGCTGTTTTTT. The encoded protein is CAGYTSDPMIGELFF.

This clonotype has a handful of counts. The V gene is TRBV29-1, the J gene TRBJ2-7, with TRBD2 as a possible D gene (6 bases). Germline assignment: CDR1 SQVTM and CDR2 ANQGSEA. The CDR3 length is 12 residues. Trimming cost V 7 bases and J 0 bases, with 10 bases left between them. CDR3 nucleotide sequence: TGCAGCGCCACGACTAGCTCCTACGAGCAGTACTTC. Translation: CSATTSSYEQYF.

The chain uses TRBV14 and TRBJ2-1; D gene uncertain. CDR3 length equals 12 residues. Between the trimmed V and J ends, which lost 0 bases and 5 bases, there was a span of 2 bases. Looked up from germline, CDR1 is SGHDN and CDR2 is FVKESK. CDR3 amino acids: CASSQDNNEQFF. The CDR3 DNA reads as TGTGCCAGCAGCCAAGATAACAATGAGCAGTTCTTC. Variable domain in full (rest from reference TRBV14 and TRBJ2-1): EAGVTQFPSHSVIEKGQTVTLRCDPISGHDNLYWYRRVMGKEIKFLLHFVKESKQDESGMPNNRFLAERTGGTYSTLKVQPAELEDSGVYFCASSQDNNEQFFGPGTRLTVL.

This clonotype was seen more than once but under ten times. CDR3: CSAVWTTYDGGQYF. CDR3 in DNA: TGCAGTGCGGTTTGGACAACTTACGATGGGGGGCAGTACTTC. This chain connects TRBV20-1 to TRBJ2-7, with D possibly being TRBD1 or TRBD2 (5 bases each). Germline V gene sequence: CDR1 DFQATT, CDR2 SNEGSKA (reference sequence). The CDR3 totals 14 residues. Between the trimmed V and J ends, which lost 6 bases and 9 bases, there was a span of 24 bases.